These 12 T cell receptor beta chains originate from one sample sequenced in a study of molecular identifiers for immune sequencing clone quantification. One entry per CDR3 protein, called by TCRdb with MiXCR from the PCR reads. The sample consists of under 800,000 distinct CDR3 sequences, around 25% of them appearing once. The sample was naive CD8+ T cells from blood, with Jurkat cell RNA spiked in. Subset meaning: FACS-sorted CD8+CD4-CCR7+CD45RA+ naive T cells. The receptors were gathered from a human donor in good health. Some libraries in this study had Jurkat cell RNA spiked in.

This clonotype was counted between two and nine times. The V gene is TRBV20-1, the J gene TRBJ1-2; 7 bases align to TRBD1. Looked up from germline, CDR1 is DFQATT and CDR2 is SNEGSKA (reference sequence). V trimming: 5 bases; J trimming: 2 bases; junction bases outside the gene matches: 8. This CDR3 is 14 amino acids long. The CDR3 coding sequence is TGCAGTGCTCATACAGGGGATGGAAACTATGGCTACACCTTC. Translating gives CSAHTGDGNYGYTF.

This clonotype appeared many times. The chain links TRBV7-9 to TRBJ1-5; 7 bases match TRBD1. The length of the CDR3 is 15 residues. Germline V lookup: CDR1 SEHNR, CDR2 FQNEAQ (reference sequence). V was pared by 5 bases and J by 1 base, with 5 bases of the junction left unmatched. DNA of the CDR3: TGTGCCAGCAGCGCAACAGGGGCGAGCAATCAGCCCCAGCATTTT. This codes for CASSATGASNQPQHF.

This clonotype was picked up many times. This sequence joins TRBV12-3 or TRBV12-4 and TRBJ1-1, with TRBD1 as a possible D gene (5 bases). V dropped 5 bases and J dropped 1 base, with 11 bases sitting between them. The CDR3 has 14 amino acids. Here the CDR3 reads CASSRTGENTEAFF. For the CDR3, the DNA is TGTGCCAGCAGTAGAACAGGAGAGAACACTGAAGCTTTCTTT.

The CDR3 DNA reads as TGTGCCAGCAGCTTAGTCCCTGAGGGGGGGTTGGATGAGCAGTTCTTC. The encoded protein is CASSLVPEGGLDEQFF. The chain joins TRBV7-6 to TRBJ2-1; the D gene is possibly TRBD2 (7 bases). The CDR3 has 16 residues. With 1 base removed from V and 8 bases from J, the gap between germline ends came to 18 bases. The germline CDR1 and CDR2 sequences are SGHVS and FNYEAQ.

A note on this clonotype: A much larger clonotype is one base distant, so this may be a read error. This rearrangement joins TRBV3-1 to TRBJ1-1; 9 bases map to TRBD1. Looked up from germline, CDR1 is LGHDT and CDR2 is YNNKEL (reference sequence). The V segment lost 7 bases and the J segment 1 base; nucleotides outside the gene matches: 7. This CDR3 is 15 amino acids long. The CDR3 nucleotides are TGTGCCAGCAACCCCCGGGACAGGGAGAACACTGAAGCTTTCTTT. Translated: CASNPRDRENTEAFF. The full variable domain, rest sourced from reference TRBV3-1 and TRBJ1-1, is DTAVSQTPKYLVTQMGNDKSIKCEQNLGHDTMYWYKQDSKKFLKIMFSYNNKELIINETVPNRFSPKSPDKAHLNLHINSLELGDSAVYFCASNPRDRENTEAFFGQGTRLTVV.

In this sample, this clonotype turned up a few times. The CDR3 sequence: CASSTSWNTQYF. CDR3 coding DNA: TGTGCCAGCAGCACTTCGTGGAATACGCAGTATTTT. V is TRBV7-9 and J is TRBJ2-3; D ambiguous. CDR3 length: 12 residues. V gave up 5 bases and J gave up 7 bases, with 10 bases separating them. Germline V gives CDR1 SEHNR, CDR2 FQNEAQ (reference sequence). The full variable domain, with the rest looked up from reference TRBV7-9 and TRBJ2-3, is DTGVSQNPRHKITKRGQNVTFRCDPISEHNRLYWYRQTLGQGPEFLTYFQNEAQLEKSRLLSDRFSAERPKGSFSTLEIQRTEQGDSAMYLCASSTSWNTQYFGPGTRLTVL.

The sample holds a few counts of this clonotype. J is TRBJ2-5 and V is TRBV30, with TRBD1 identical over 8 bases. V gave up 5 bases and J gave up 5 bases; unmatched junction bases: 7. The germline V gene encodes CDR1 GTSNPN and CDR2 SVGIG (reference sequence). CDR3 length equals 13 residues. CDR3 loop: CAWYPGGGETQYF. The DNA for the CDR3 is TGTGCCTGGTATCCAGGGGGCGGTGAGACCCAGTACTTC.

This clonotype has a handful of counts. This chain uses TRBV7-9 with TRBJ1-4, with no clear D. This CDR3 contains 15 residues. Trimming stripped 5 bases from V and 0 bases from J, with 10 bases between. Germline V gene data show CDR1 as SEHNR and CDR2 as FQNEAQ (reference sequence). Here the CDR3 reads CASSPLGATNEKLFF. CDR3 nucleotide sequence: TGTGCCAGCAGCCCCCTTGGGGCAACTAATGAAAAACTGTTTTTT. Full variable domain (outside the CDR3, taken from reference TRBV7-9 and TRBJ1-4): DTGVSQNPRHKITKRGQNVTFRCDPISEHNRLYWYRQTLGQGPEFLTYFQNEAQLEKSRLLSDRFSAERPKGSFSTLEIQRTEQGDSAMYLCASSPLGATNEKLFFGSGTQLSVL.

This clonotype was observed a few times. The chain combines TRBV5-4 with TRBJ1-6; TRBD1 matches 11 bases. Losses at the gene ends were 7 bases for V and 6 bases for J; bases not matched to a gene: 3. Germline loops: CDR1 SGHNT, CDR2 YYREEE (reference sequence). This CDR3 has 14 residues. Here the CDR3 reads CASRGTGGNSPLHF. The CDR3 DNA reads TGTGCCAGCCGCGGGACAGGGGGTAATTCACCCCTCCACTTT.

V is TRBV7-9 and J is TRBJ1-1; no reliable D call. The germline V gene has CDR1 SEHNR and CDR2 FQNEAQ (reference sequence). V lost 4 bases and J lost 2, with 17 bases in between. The CDR3 loop spans 16 amino acids. The CDR3 loop is CASSSIRGEGNTEAFF. CDR3 nucleotide sequence: TGTGCCAGCAGCTCGATACGGGGAGAGGGTAACACTGAAGCTTTCTTT.

This clonotype was counted between two and nine times. This may be a read error: a much more frequent sequence differs by one nucleotide. This chain's CDR3 is CASSLFTNTEAFF. CDR3 nucleotides: TGTGCCAGCAGCTTGTTTACGAACACTGAAGCTTTCTTT. The gene calls are TRBV5-8 and TRBJ1-1; D unclear. V dropped 1 base and J dropped 1 base, with 5 bases sitting between them. Germline CDR1 and CDR2: SGHTS and YDEGEE. This CDR3 region has 13 residues.

The rearrangement joins TRBV19 to TRBJ2-3; no clear D. Germline-derived CDR1 and CDR2 are LNHDA and SQIVND (reference sequence). V lost 3 bases to trimming and J lost 6 bases, with 7 bases between them. This CDR3 has 12 amino acids. This CDR3 reads CASSITWDTQYF. The CDR3 bases are TGTGCCAGTAGTATTACATGGGATACGCAGTATTTT.